The clone carrying this T cell receptor beta chain was counted a single time. This sample was included in a study of OX40 agonist ivuxolimab in advanced cancers. Turning to the study itself: Enrolled patients in dose escalation had cancers that were hepatocellular carcinoma, melanoma, renal cell or head and neck cancer.

The repertoire was sequenced with immunoSEQ multiplex PCR; TCRdb's copy has only in-frame clones and lacks some. The sample includes 70,000 to 90,000 clones, over 75% of them seen just once. Patients with autoimmune history or systemic immunosuppression were excluded. V was trimmed by 1 base and J by 7 bases, leaving 13 bases between them. This CDR3 has 14 residues. Germline values: CDR1 SGHTA, CDR2 FQGTGA. This receptor was identified in an adult with an advanced solid tumor such as melanoma, head and neck, liver or kidney cancer. The rearrangement joins TRBV7-3 to TRBJ1-1; D unresolved. The sequenced sample was CD4+ or CD8+ T cells sorted from blood, obtained in a trial of the OX40 agonist ivuxolimab. The CDR3 spells CASSLNAGDYEAFF. The CDR3 DNA is TGTGCCAGCAGCTTAAACGCAGGCGATTATGAAGCTTTCTTT. The whole variable domain, remainder taken from reference TRBV7-3 and TRBJ1-1, is GAGVSQTPSNKVTEKGKYVELRCDPISGHTALYWYRQSLGQGPEFLIYFQGTGAADDSGLPNDRFFAVRPEGSVSTLKIQRTERGDSAVYLCASSLNAGDYEAFFGQGTRLTVV.